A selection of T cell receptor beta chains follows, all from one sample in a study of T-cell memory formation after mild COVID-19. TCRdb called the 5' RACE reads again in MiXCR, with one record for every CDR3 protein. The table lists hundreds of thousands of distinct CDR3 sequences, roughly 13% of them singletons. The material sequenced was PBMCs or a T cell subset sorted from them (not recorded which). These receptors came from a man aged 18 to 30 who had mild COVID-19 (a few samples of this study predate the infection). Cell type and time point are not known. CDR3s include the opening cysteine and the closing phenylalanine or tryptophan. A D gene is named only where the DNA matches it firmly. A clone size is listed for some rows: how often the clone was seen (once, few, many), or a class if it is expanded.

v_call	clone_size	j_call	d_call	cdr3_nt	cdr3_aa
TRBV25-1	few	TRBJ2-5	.	TGTGCCAGCAGTGGCACTGAATGGACGGTTGAGCGGTATACCCAGTACTTC	CASSGTEWTVERYTQYF
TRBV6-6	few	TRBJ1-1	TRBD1	TGTGCCAGCAGTGCAACCGGGACAGAGAACACTGAAGCTTTCTTT	CASSATGTENTEAFF
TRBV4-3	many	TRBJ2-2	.	TGCGCCAGCAGCCAACCCCAAGGATCCGGGGAGCTGTTTTTT	CASSQPQGSGELFF
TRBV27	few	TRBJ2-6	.	TGTGCCAGCAGCCCTCGCCAGGGGGGGGTAGCTGGGGCCAACGTCCTGACTTTC	CASSPRQGGVAGANVLTF
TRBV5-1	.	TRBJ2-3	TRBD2	TGCGCCAGCAGCTTGGAGCTGAGCGGGACTAGCGGGACAGATACGCAGTATTTT	CASSLELSGTSGTDTQYF
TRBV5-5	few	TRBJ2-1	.	TGTGCCAGCAGCGGAGGGGGGGATTCCTACAATGAGCAGTTCTTC	CASSGGGDSYNEQFF
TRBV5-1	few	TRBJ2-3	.	TGCGCCAGCGGATTAGGGTTGGATACGCAGTATTTT	CASGLGLDTQYF
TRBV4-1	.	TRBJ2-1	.	TGCGCCAGCAGGGGACAAGGGTTCAGTGAGCAGTTCTTC	CASRGQGFSEQFF
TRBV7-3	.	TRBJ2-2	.	TGTGCCAGCAGACCGGACAGGAACACCGGGGAGCTGTTTTTT	CASRPDRNTGELFF
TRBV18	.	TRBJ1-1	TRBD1	TGTGCCAGCTCCGAGGGACAGCTCTACATGAACACTGAAGCTTTCTTT	CASSEGQLYMNTEAFF
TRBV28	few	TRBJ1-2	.	TGTGCCAGCAGTTTAGAAGTCTTTCCGGTACAGAACTATGGCTACACCTTC	CASSLEVFPVQNYGYTF
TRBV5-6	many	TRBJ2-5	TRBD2	TGTGCCAGCAGCTTGGGGCTAGCGGGGGCCTTGTGGGGACAAGAGACCCAGTACTTC	CASSLGLAGALWGQETQYF
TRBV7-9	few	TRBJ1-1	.	TGTGCCAGCAGTCCAGCCCCCGCTGAAGCTTTCTTT	CASSPAPAEAFF
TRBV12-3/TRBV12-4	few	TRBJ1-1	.	TGTGCCATCTGGAGATGGGGTGGTGAAGCTTTCTTT	CAIWRWGGEAFF
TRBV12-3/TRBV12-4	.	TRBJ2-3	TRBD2	TGTGCCAGCAACAGCTGGACTAGCGGCACAGATACGCAGTATTTT	CASNSWTSGTDTQYF
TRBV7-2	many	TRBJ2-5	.	TGTGCCAGCAGCCCAGGGTATTCAGAGACCCAGTACTTC	CASSPGYSETQYF
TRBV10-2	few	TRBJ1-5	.	TGCGCCAGCAGTGGAACAAGGGCGCTAAAGGGGGCCCAGCATTTT	CASSGTRALKGAQHF
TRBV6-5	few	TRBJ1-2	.	TGTGCCAGCAGTTACATGACAGCAAAAGGCTACACCTTC	CASSYMTAKGYTF
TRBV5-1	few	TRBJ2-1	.	TGCGCCAGCAGCAGGGACGGGAGCTCCTACAATGAGCAGTTCTTC	CASSRDGSSYNEQFF
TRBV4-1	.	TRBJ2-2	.	TGCGCCAGCAGCCAGAATAGAAACACCGGGGAGCTGTTTTTT	CASSQNRNTGELFF
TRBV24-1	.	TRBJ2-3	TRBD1	TGTGCCACCAGTTCGACAGGGTGGCCGGCAGATACGCAGTATTTT	CATSSTGWPADTQYF
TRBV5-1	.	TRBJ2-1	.	TGCGCCAGCAGCTTTGCGGTCTCCTACAATGAGCAGTTCTTC	CASSFAVSYNEQFF
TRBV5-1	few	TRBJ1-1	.	TGCGCCAGCAGCTTCTCGCGGGGTTTCACTGAAGCTTTTTTT	CASSFSRGFTEAFF
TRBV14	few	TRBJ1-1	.	TGTGCCAGCAGCCAAGAATTGCGCACTGAAGCTTTCTTT	CASSQELRTEAFF
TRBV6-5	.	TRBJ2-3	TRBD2	TGTGCCAGCAGTTCGACTAGCGGGGTCACAGATACGCAGTATTTT	CASSSTSGVTDTQYF
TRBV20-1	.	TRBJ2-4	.	TGCAGTGCTAGTAGGTGGGGGGCTGCCAAAAACATTCAGTACTTC	CSASRWGAAKNIQYF
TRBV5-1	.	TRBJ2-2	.	TGCGCCAGCAGCTTGGGCGAGAAGGGGTGGACCGGGGAGCTGTTTTTT	CASSLGEKGWTGELFF
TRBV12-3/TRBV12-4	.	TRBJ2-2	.	TGTGCCAGCAGTCCCCTCGACGGGAGGAACACCGGGGAGCTGTTTTTT	CASSPLDGRNTGELFF
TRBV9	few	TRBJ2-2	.	TGTGCCAGCAGCGCACCTAGTTCCGCCGGGGAGCTGTTTTTT	CASSAPSSAGELFF
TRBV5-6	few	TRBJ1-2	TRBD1	TGTGCCAGCAGCCCCGGGACAGTTGGAGGCTACACCTTC	CASSPGTVGGYTF
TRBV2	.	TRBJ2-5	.	TGTGCCAGCAGTGAAAGCAGGGTCGGAGAGACCCAGTACTTC	CASSESRVGETQYF
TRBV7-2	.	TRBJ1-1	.	TGTGCCAGCAGCACTGACAGGAACAACATGAACACTGAAGCTTTCTTT	CASSTDRNNMNTEAFF
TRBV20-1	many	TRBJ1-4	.	TGCAGTGCTCTTCGACAGCCTGATAATGAAAAACTGTTTTTT	CSALRQPDNEKLFF
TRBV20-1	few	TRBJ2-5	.	TGCAGTGCACCCGACAGTTTGGGCGGGGAGACCCAGTACTTC	CSAPDSLGGETQYF
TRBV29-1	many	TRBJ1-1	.	TGCAGCGTTGAAGAGGTCATGAACACTGAAGCTTTCTTT	CSVEEVMNTEAFF
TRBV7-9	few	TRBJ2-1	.	TGTGCCAGCAGCCGACTCGGGGTGCCTGAGCAGTTCTTC	CASSRLGVPEQFF
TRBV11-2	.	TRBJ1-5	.	TGTGCCAGCAGCTTTATCGAGAGCCAGCCCCAGCATTTT	CASSFIESQPQHF
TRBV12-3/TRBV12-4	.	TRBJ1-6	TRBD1	TGTGCCAGCGGCCCCCGACAGGGTGGTTCTTCACCCCTCCACTTT	CASGPRQGGSSPLHF
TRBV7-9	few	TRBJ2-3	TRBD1	TGTGCCAGCAGCTTTTCCCGGGGAACAGGGGTCTTCGAGGTTGGAGATACGCAGTATTTT	CASSFSRGTGVFEVGDTQYF
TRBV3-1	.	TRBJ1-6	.	TGTGCCAGCAGCACCCGGTCCCAGCGGAATTCACCCCTCCACTTT	CASSTRSQRNSPLHF
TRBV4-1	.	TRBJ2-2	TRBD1	TGCGCCAGCAGCCAGGTGGACAGGGGGAACACCGGGGAGCTGTTTTTT	CASSQVDRGNTGELFF
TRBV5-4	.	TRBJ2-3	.	TGTGCCAGCAGCTTGGGGCAGATTAACACAGATACGCAGTATTTT	CASSLGQINTDTQYF
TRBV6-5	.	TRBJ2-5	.	TGTGCCAGCAGCGATCACAGCCCTGGGTTGCAAGAGACCCAGTACTTC	CASSDHSPGLQETQYF
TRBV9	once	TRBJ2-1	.	TGTGCCAGCAGCCTCGGGGGCCCCGCGGATGAGCAGTTCTTC	CASSLGGPADEQFF
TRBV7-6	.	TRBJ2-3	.	TGTGCCAGCAGCTTAATGGGCCCCACTAGCACAGATACGCAGTATTTT	CASSLMGPTSTDTQYF
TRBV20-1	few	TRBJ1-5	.	TGCAGTGCTAGCGTACTCGGGGAAAATCAGCATTTT	CSASVLGENQHF
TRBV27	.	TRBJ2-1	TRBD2	TGTGCCAGCAGTCCTACTAGCGGGGGAAGCGTTGAGCAGTTCTTC	CASSPTSGGSVEQFF
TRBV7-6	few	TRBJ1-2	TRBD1	TGTGCCAGCAGCCCCGTACAGGGGAGGGCTTGGTCCTTC	CASSPVQGRAWSF
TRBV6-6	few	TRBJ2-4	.	TGTGCCAGCAGTTATGTAGCGGCCAAAAACATTCAGTACTTC	CASSYVAAKNIQYF
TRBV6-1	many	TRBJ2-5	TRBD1	TGTGCCAGCAGTGAATGGACAGGGATAGAGACCCAGTACTTC	CASSEWTGIETQYF
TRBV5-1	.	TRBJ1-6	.	TGCGCCAGCAGCTCCCGGGTCCAGGACAATTCACCCCTCCACTTT	CASSSRVQDNSPLHF
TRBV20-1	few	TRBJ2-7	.	TGCAGTGCTAGGGCGGGTTCCGACTACGAGCAGTACTTC	CSARAGSDYEQYF
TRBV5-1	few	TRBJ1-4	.	TGCGCCAGCAGCCCGGAGGCTAATGAAAAACTGTTTTTT	CASSPEANEKLFF
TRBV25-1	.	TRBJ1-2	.	TGTGCCAGCAGTGAACCGGGAGGGCCTAACTATGGCTACACCTTC	CASSEPGGPNYGYTF